This T cell receptor beta chain was recorded in a study of vaccination effects on CD4 cells after COVID-19. ViraFEST used viral peptide pools to expand antigen-specific CD4+ T cells before sequencing. A roughly 11-day culture period preceded the isolation of CD4+ T cells. According to the study, vaccine recipients showed no prior SARS-CoV-2 infection and negative nucleocapsid antibodies. Turning to this clone: Antigen: not known. At one end the junction does not follow the germline gene, possibly because of a read error.

Produced via immunoSEQ multiplex PCR; TCRdb's table is partial and in-frame only. The sample yields tens of thousands of clones, around 72% seen once. The CDR3 spans 14 residues. Germline V gene sequence: CDR1 SSHAT, CDR2 FNYEAQ (reference sequence). The chain couples TRBV7-7 to TRBJ2-7; tentatively, D is TRBD2 (6 bases). This specimen consisted of CD4+ T cells from PBMCs cultured with HCoV-NL63 spike peptides, obtained before COVID-19 vaccination. This receptor was identified in a human donor who received a COVID-19 vaccine. In DNA form, the CDR3 reads TGTGCTAGCAGCCCCGGGACTGGACCGGGAGAGCAGTACTTC. Translated: CASSPGTGPGEQYF.